Each of the 10 T cell receptor beta chains below was sequenced from the same sample in a study of technical replicates of blood from several donors. Sequenced by immunoSEQ multiplex PCR; TCRdb stores in-frame clones only, minus some. The data contain about 64,000 clones, 75% to 90% of them singletons. Specimen: PBMCs. The receptors stem from a human donor in good health. Some clones in this sample may be carry-over from other donors' samples.

For the CDR3, the DNA is TGCGCCAGCAGCCCCTTGACTAGCGGGGGACTCTACGAGCAGTACTTC. Translating gives CASSPLTSGGLYEQYF. The chain is built from TRBV10-2 and TRBJ2-7, with 12 bases aligning to TRBD2. CDR1 and CDR2 from the germline V gene are WSHSY and SAAADI. The CDR3 totals 16 residues. V trimming: 6 bases; J trimming: 3 bases; junction bases outside the gene matches: 9.

This chain links TRBV5-5 with TRBJ2-4; no clear D gene. CDR3 size: 16 residues. The germline V gene encodes CDR1 SGHKS and CDR2 YYEKEE (reference sequence). Trimming left V 2 bases short and J 2 bases short, with 14 bases between. In DNA, the CDR3 is TGTGCCAGCAGCTTACGGATTAGCTCTCCCAAAAACATTCAGTACTTC. Protein sequence: CASSLRISSPKNIQYF.

The chain has TRBV5-1 and TRBJ1-2; 12 bases are shared with TRBD1. The CDR3 spans 15 residues. The V gene end was trimmed by 4 bases and the J gene end by 5 bases; junction bases not matched to a gene: 6. Germline V lookup: CDR1 SGHRS, CDR2 YFSETQ. The CDR3 here is CASSIGTGGGYGYTF. CDR3 nucleotides: TGCGCCAGCAGCATTGGGACAGGGGGCGGTTATGGCTACACCTTC. The full variable domain, with the rest looked up from reference TRBV5-1 and TRBJ1-2, is KAGVTQTPRYLIKTRGQQVTLSCSPISGHRSVSWYQQTPGQGLQFLFEYFSETQRNKGNFPGRFSGRQFSNSRSEMNVSTLELGDSALYLCASSIGTGGGYGYTFGSGTRLTVV.

The chain links TRBV29-1 to TRBJ2-7; 8 positions agree with TRBD1. Germline CDR1 SQVTM, CDR2 ANQGSEA. Losses at the gene ends were 5 bases for V and 9 bases for J; bases not matched to a gene: 24. The CDR3 covers 17 residues. CDR3 sequence reads: CSVCPAGGSSNLRGQYF. In DNA, the CDR3 is TGCAGCGTTTGTCCGGCAGGGGGCTCTTCCAACTTACGAGGGCAGTACTTC.

The chain uses TRBV7-3 and TRBJ2-2, with TRBD2 identical over 14 bases. In germline, CDR1 is SGHTA, CDR2 FQGTGA. The CDR3 loop spans 16 amino acids. V dropped 5 bases and J dropped 6; count of bases not matched to a gene: 5. The CDR3 region is CASSTGLAGGAGELFF. DNA for the CDR3: TGTGCCAGCAGCACTGGACTAGCGGGAGGAGCCGGGGAGCTGTTTTTT.

The rearrangement links TRBV5-1 to TRBJ1-2; D is possibly TRBD1 (5 bases). Trimming cost V 1 base and J 6 bases, with 13 bases left between them. The CDR3 consists of 14 residues. CDR1 and CDR2 from the germline V gene are SGHRS and YFSETQ. CDR3 coding DNA: TGCGCCAGCAGCTTGTGGGGAGGGGAGAATGGCTACACCTTC. Translating it yields CASSLWGGENGYTF.

This clone was found once. Other DNA sequences in this specimen translate into the identical CDR3. The rearrangement joins TRBV2 to TRBJ1-2; 8 bases map to TRBD1. The V gene's germline CDR1 is SNHLY and CDR2 FYNNEI. This CDR3 spans 13 amino acids. The V gene end was trimmed by 4 bases and the J gene end by 2 bases; junction bases not matched to a gene: 0. The CDR3 here is CASSGQGNYGYTF. For the CDR3, the DNA is TGTGCCAGCAGTGGACAGGGGAACTATGGCTACACCTTC.

The chain joins TRBV7-3 to TRBJ2-1; D possibly corresponds to TRBD2 (7 bases). From germline, CDR1 is SGHTA and CDR2 FQGTGA. CDR3 length: 14 residues. The V end lost 1 base, the J end lost 10 bases, and 14 bases lay between the germline ends. CDR3 DNA: TGTGCCAGCAGCTTAATCGGGGGGCTGGGGGAGCAGTTCTTC. This encodes CASSLIGGLGEQFF.

In its sample, this clone was seen a few times. The chain combines TRBV4-3 with TRBJ1-1; D unclear. Trimming cost V 0 bases and J 10 bases, with 9 bases left between them. Germline loops: CDR1 LGHNA, CDR2 YSLEER. The CDR3 has 12 amino acids. Here the CDR3 DNA reads TGCGCCAGCAGCCAAGAAGGGAGGAGAGCTTTCTTT. Translation: CASSQEGRRAFF.

The chain combines TRBV10-3 with TRBJ1-1; 9 positions agree with TRBD1. Germline assignment: CDR1 ENHRY and CDR2 SYGVKD. The CDR3 is made up of 15 amino acids. Trimming at V came to 6 bases and at J to 6 bases, leaving 11 bases not matched to a gene. The CDR3 region has the DNA TGTGCCATCAGCCTACAGGGGGCGGGATTGGCTGAAGCTTTCTTT. Amino acids: CAISLQGAGLAEAFF.